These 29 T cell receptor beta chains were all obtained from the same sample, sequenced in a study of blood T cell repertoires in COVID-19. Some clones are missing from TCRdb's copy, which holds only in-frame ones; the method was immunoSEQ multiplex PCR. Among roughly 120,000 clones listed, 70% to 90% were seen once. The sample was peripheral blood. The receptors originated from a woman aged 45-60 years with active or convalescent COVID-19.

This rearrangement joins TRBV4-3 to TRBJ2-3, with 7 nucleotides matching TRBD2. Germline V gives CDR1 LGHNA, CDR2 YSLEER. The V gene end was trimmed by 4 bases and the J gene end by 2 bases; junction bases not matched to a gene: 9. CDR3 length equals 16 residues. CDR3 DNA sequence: TGCGCCAGCAGCCCTCGGTCTAGCGGATCCACAGATACGCAGTATTTT. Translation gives CASSPRSSGSTDTQYF.

CDR3 DNA sequence: TGTGCCAGCAGCCGAGGCCTAGACAATGAGCAGTTCTTC. This sequence encodes CASSRGLDNEQFF. The chain couples TRBV11-2 to TRBJ2-1, with D uncertain. The germline V gene has CDR1 SGHAT and CDR2 FQNNGV. V was shortened by 5 bases and J by 5 bases, with 10 bases between the two germline ends. The CDR3 is 13 residues long. The variable domain in full, completed from reference TRBV11-2 and TRBJ2-1, reads EAGVAQSPRYKIIEKRQSVAFWCNPISGHATLYWYQQILGQGPKLLIQFQNNGVVDDSQLPKDRFSAERLKGVDSTLKIQPAKLEDSAVYLCASSRGLDNEQFFGPGTRLTVL.

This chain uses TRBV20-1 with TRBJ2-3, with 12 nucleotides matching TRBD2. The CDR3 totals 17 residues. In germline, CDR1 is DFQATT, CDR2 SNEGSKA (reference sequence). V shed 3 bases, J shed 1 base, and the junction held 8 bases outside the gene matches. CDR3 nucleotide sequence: TGCAGTGCTAGTGAGACTAGCGGGAGTTGGGGCACAGATACGCAGTATTTT. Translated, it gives CSASETSGSWGTDTQYF.

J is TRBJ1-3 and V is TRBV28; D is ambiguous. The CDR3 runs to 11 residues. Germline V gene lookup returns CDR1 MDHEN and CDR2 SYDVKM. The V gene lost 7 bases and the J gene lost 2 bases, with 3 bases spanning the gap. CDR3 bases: TGTGCCAGCATCACTGGAAACACCATATATTTT. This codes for CASITGNTIYF.

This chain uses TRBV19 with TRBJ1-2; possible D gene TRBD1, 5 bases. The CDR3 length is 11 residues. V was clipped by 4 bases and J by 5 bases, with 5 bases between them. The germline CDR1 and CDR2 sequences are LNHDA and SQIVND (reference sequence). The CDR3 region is CASSTGYGYTF. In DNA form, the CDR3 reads TGTGCCAGTAGTACAGGGTATGGCTACACCTTC.

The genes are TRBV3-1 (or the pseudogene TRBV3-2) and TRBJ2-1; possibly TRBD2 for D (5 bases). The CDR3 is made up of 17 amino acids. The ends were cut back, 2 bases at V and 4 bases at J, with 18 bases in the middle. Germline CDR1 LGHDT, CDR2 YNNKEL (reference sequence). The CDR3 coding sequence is TGTGCCAGCAGCCAAAATGGGCGCCCGAAGCGGTACAATGAGCAGTTCTTC. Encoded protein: CASSQNGRPKRYNEQFF.

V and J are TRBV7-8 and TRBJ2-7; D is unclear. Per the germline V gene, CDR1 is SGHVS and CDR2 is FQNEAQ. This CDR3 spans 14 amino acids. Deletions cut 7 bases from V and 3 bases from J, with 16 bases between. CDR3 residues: CASTKTSPNYEQYF. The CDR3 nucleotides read TGTGCCAGCACCAAGACATCGCCGAACTACGAGCAGTACTTC.

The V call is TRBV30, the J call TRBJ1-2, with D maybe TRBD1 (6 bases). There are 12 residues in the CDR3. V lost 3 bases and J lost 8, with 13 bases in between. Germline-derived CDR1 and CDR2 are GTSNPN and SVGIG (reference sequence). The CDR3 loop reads CAWSSGTSGYTF. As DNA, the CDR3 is TGTGCCTGGAGCTCCGGGACATCAGGCTACACCTTC.

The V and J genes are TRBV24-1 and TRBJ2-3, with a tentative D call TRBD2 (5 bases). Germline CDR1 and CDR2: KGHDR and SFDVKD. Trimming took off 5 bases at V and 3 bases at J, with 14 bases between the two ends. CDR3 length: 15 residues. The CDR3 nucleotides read TGTGCCACCAGTGTAGCGCGAGGAGGAACAGATACGCAGTATTTT. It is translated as CATSVARGGTDTQYF.

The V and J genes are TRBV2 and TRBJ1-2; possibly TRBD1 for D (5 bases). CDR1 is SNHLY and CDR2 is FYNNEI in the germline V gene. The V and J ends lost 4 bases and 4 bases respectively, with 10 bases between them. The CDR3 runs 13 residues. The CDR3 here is CASSVDSLYGYTF. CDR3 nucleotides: TGTGCCAGCAGTGTCGACAGCCTCTATGGCTACACCTTC.

The CDR3 coding sequence is TGCGCCAGCAGCAAAGGGGGCACTAATGAAAAACTGTTTTTT. This gives the protein CASSKGGTNEKLFF. The chain is built from TRBV5-1 and TRBJ1-4; TRBD1 aligns across 7 bases. CDR1 is SGHRS, CDR2 YFSETQ, per germline. The V segment lost 4 bases and the J segment 2 bases; nucleotides outside the gene matches: 2. The CDR3 length is 14 residues.

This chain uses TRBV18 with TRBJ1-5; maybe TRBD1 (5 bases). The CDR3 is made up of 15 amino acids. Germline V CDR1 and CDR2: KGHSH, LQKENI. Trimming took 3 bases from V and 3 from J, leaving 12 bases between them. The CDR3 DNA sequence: TGTGCCAGCTCACCCCAGGGAACCTTCAATCAGCCCCAGCATTTT. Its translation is CASSPQGTFNQPQHF.

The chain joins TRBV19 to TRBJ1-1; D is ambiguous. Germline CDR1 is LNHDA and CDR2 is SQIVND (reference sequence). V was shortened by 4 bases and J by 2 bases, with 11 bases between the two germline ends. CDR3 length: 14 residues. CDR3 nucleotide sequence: TGTGCCAGTAGTAACAGAGAAAGTAACACTGAAGCTTTCTTT. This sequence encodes CASSNRESNTEAFF.

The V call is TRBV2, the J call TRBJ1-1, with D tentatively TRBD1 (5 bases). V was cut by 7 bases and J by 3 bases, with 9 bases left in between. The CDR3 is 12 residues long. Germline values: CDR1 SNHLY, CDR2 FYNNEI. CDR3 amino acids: CASIRGYTEAFF. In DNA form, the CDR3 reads TGTGCCAGCATTCGGGGGTACACTGAAGCTTTCTTT.

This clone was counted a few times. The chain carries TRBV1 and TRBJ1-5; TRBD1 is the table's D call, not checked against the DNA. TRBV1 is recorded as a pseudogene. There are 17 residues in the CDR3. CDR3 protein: CTSSQEDRRNSNQPQHF. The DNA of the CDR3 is TGCACCAGCAGCCAAGAAGACAGGCGAAATAGCAATCAGCCCCAGCATTTT.

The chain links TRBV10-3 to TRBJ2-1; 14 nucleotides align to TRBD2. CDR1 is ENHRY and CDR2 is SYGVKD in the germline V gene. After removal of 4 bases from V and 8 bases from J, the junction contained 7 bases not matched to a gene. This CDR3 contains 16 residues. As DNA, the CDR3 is TGTGCCATCAGTGGGTGGACTAGCGGGAGGACCTATGAGCAGTTCTTC. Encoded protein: CAISGWTSGRTYEQFF.

CDR3 in DNA: TGTGCCAGCAGCTTAGCGGGCGGGTCCTCCTACGAGCAGTACTTC. Residues: CASSLAGGSSYEQYF. This chain connects TRBV7-8 to TRBJ2-7, with a possible D match to TRBD2 (5 bases). This CDR3 has 15 amino acids. CDR1 is SGHVS and CDR2 is FQNEAQ in the germline V gene. Deletions cut 0 bases from V and 0 bases from J, with 9 bases between.

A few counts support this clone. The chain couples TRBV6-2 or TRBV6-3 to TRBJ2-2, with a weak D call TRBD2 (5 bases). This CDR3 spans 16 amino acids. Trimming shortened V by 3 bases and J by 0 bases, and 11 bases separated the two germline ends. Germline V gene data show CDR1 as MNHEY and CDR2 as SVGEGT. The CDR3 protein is CASSYDRAANTGELFF. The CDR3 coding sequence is TGTGCCAGCAGTTATGATCGAGCGGCGAACACCGGGGAGCTGTTTTTT.

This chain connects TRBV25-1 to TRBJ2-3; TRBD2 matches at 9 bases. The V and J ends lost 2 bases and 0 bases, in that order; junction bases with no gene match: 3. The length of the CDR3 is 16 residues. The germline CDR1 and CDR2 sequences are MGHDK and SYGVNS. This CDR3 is CASSEPSGISTDTQYF. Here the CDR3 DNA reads TGTGCCAGCAGTGAACCTAGCGGGATTAGCACAGATACGCAGTATTTT. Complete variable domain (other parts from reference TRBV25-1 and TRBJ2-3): EADIYQTPRYLVIGTGKKITLECSQTMGHDKMYWYQQDPGMELHLIHYSYGVNSTEKGDLSSESTVSRIRTEHFPLTLESARPSHTSQYLCASSEPSGISTDTQYFGPGTRLTVL.

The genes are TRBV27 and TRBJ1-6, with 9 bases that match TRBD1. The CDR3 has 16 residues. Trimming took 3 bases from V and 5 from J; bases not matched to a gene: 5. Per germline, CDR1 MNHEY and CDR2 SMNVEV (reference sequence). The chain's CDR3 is CASSFSGTGHNSPLHF. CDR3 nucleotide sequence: TGTGCCAGCAGTTTTTCCGGGACAGGGCATAATTCACCCCTCCACTTT.

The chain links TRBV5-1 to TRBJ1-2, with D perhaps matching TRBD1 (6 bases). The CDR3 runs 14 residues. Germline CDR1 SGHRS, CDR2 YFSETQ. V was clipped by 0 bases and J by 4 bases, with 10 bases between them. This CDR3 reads CASSLDRAGYGYTF. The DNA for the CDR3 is TGCGCCAGCAGCTTGGACAGGGCCGGCTATGGCTACACCTTC.

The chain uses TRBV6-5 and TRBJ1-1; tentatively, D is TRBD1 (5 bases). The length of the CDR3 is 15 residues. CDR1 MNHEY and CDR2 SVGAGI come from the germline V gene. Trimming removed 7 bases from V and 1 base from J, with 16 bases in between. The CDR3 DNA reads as TGTGCCAGCACCGAGCTAGGGGTGGGGAACACTGAAGCTTTCTTT. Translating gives CASTELGVGNTEAFF.

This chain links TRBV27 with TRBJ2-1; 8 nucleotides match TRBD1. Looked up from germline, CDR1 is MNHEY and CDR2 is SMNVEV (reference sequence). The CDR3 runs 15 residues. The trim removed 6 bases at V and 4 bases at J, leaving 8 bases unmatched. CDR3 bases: TGTGCCAGCAGGACCGGACAGGGTTCGTACAATGAGCAGTTCTTC. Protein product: CASRTGQGSYNEQFF.

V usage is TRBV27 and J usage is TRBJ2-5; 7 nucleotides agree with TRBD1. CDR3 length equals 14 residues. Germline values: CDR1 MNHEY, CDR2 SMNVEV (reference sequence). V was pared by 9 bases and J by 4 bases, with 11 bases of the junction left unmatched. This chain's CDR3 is CASATVGGIETQYF. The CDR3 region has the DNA TGTGCCAGTGCTACTGTAGGGGGCATAGAGACCCAGTACTTC.

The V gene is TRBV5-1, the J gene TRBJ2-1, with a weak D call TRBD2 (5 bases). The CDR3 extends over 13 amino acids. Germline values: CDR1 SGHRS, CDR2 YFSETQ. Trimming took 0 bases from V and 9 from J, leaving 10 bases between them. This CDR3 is CASSLGEIREQFF. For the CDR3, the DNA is TGCGCCAGCAGCTTGGGGGAGATTCGTGAGCAGTTCTTC.

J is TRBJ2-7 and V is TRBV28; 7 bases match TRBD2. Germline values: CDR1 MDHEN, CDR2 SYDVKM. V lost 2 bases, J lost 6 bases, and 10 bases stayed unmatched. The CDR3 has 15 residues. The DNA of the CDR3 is TGTGCCAGCAGTTTAATGTCAGGCGGGAGAGGCGAGCAGTACTTC. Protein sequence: CASSLMSGGRGEQYF.

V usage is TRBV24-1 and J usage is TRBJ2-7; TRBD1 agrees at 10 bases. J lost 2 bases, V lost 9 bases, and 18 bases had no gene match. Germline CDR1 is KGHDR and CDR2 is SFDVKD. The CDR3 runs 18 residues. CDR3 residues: CATLRVRDRGRSAYEQYF. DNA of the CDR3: TGTGCCACCCTAAGGGTACGGGACAGGGGAAGAAGCGCCTACGAGCAGTACTTC.

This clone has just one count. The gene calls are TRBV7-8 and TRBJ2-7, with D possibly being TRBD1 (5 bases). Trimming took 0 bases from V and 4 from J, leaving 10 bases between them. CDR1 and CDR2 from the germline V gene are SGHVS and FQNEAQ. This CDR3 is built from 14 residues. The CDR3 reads CASSLAGQSYEQYF. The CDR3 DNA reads TGTGCCAGCAGCTTAGCGGGGCAGTCGTACGAGCAGTACTTC.

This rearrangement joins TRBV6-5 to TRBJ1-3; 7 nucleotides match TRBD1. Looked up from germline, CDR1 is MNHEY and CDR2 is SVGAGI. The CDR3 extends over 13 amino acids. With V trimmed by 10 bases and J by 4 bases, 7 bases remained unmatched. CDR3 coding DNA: TGTGCCACCGGCACAGGGGACGGAAACACCATATATTTT. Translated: CATGTGDGNTIYF.